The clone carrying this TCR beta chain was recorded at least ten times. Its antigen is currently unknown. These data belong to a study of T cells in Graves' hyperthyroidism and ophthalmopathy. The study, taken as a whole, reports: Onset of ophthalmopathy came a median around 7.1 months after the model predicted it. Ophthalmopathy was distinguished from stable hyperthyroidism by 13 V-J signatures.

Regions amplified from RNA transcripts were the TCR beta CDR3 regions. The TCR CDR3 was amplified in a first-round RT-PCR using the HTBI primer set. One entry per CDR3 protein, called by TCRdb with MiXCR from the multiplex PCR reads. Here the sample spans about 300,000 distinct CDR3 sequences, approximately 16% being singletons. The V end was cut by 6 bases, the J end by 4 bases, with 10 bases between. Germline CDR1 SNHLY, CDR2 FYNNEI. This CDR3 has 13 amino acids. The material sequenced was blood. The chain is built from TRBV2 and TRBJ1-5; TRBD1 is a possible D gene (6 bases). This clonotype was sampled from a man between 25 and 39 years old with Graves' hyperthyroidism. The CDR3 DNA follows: TGTGCCAGCAGAACTACAGGGAATCAGCCCCAGCATTTT. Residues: CASRTTGNQPQHF.